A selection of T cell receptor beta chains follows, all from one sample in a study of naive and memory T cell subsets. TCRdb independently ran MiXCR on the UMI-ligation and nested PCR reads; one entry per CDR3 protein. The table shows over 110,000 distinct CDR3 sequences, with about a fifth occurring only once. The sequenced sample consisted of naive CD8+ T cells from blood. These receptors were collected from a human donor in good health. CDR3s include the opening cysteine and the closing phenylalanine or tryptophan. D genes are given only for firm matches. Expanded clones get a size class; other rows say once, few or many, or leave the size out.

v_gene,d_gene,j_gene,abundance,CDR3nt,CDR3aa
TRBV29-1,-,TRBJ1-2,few,TGCAGCGTTGAAGTCCCAGCGTATGGCTACACCTTC,CSVEVPAYGYTF
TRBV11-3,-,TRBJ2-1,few,TGTGCCAGCAGCTTAGGGACAAGCACCTACAATGAGCAGTTCTTC,CASSLGTSTYNEQFF
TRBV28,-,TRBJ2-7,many,TGTGCCAGCAGCCCTACACTACGCTACGAGCAGTACTTC,CASSPTLRYEQYF
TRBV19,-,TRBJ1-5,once,TGTGCCAGTAGTATCGGGGGTGTTGGGTTGCCCCAGCATTTT,CASSIGGVGLPQHF
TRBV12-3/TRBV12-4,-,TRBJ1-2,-,TGTGCCAGCAGTTTAGGACAGGAATATGGCTACACCTTC,CASSLGQEYGYTF
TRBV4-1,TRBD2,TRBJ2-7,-,TGCGCCAGCAGCCAAGGACTAGCGGGAGAGTACGAGCAGTACTTC,CASSQGLAGEYEQYF
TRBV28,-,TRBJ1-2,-,TGTGCCAGCAGTTTAAGGGACCCAACCGGCTTGGGCTACACCTTC,CASSLRDPTGLGYTF
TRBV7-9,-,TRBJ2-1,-,TGTGCCAGCAGCACAACAGGGTCGCAATACAATGAGCAGTTCTTC,CASSTTGSQYNEQFF
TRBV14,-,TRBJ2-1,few,TGTGCCAGCAGCCCTCAACTTAAACAGGGTAATATGCTCCACTTGTACAATGAGCAGTTCTTC,CASSPQLKQGNMLHLYNEQFF
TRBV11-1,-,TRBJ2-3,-,TGTGCCAGCAGGGTGAGGGGCACAGATACGCAGTATTTT,CASRVRGTDTQYF
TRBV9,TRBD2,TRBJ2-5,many,TGTGCCAGCAGCGTAACTAGCGGGAGTGGCGAGACCCAGTACTTC,CASSVTSGSGETQYF
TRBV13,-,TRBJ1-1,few,TGTGCCAGCACCGAACGCCACCAGAGCACTGAAGCTTTCTTT,CASTERHQSTEAFF
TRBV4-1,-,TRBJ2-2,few,TGCGCCAGCAGCCAAGGGGGGACACCGAACACCGGGGAGCTGTTTTTT,CASSQGGTPNTGELFF
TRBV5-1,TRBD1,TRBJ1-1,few,TGCGCCAGTTACGGGACAGGCTATGAAGCTTTCTTT,CASYGTGYEAFF
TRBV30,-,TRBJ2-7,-,TGTGCCTGGACATTCGGGGACACCTACGAGCAGTACTTC,CAWTFGDTYEQYF
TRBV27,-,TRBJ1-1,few,TGTGCCAGCAGTTTAGTTAGAGGGCAGGAAGCTTTCTTT,CASSLVRGQEAFF
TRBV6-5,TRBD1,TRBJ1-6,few,TGTGCCAGCAGAGACAGGGCCTATGGTTCACCCCTCCACTTT,CASRDRAYGSPLHF
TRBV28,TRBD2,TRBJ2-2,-,TGTGCCAGCAGTCTGGGACTAGCGGGAGATACCGGGGAGCTGTTTTTT,CASSLGLAGDTGELFF
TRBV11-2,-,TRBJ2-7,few,TGTGCCAGCAGCTTAGGAGGCGGTAACACCTACGAGCAGTACTTC,CASSLGGGNTYEQYF
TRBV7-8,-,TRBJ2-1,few,TGTGCCAGCAGCTTAAGAGGGTACCATGAGCAGTTCTTC,CASSLRGYHEQFF
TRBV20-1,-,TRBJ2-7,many,TGCAGTGCTAGAGATCTCCGCGGGAACGAGCAGTACTTC,CSARDLRGNEQYF
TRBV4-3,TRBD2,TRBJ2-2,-,TGCGCCAGCAGCCAAGTTTTTAGCGGGAGAGGGGGGGACGGGGAGCTGTTTTTT,CASSQVFSGRGGDGELFF